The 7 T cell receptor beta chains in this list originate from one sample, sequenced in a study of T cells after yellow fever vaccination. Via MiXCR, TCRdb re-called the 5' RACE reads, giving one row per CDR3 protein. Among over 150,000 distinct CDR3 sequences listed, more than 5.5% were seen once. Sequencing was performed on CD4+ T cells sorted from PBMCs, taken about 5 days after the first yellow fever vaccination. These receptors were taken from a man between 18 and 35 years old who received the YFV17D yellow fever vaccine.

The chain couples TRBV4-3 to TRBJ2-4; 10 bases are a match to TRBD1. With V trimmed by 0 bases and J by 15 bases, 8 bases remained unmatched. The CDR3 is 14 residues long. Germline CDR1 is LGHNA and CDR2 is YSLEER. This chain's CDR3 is CASSQDPQTGGSYF. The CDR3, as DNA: TGCGCCAGCAGCCAAGACCCCCAGACAGGGGGCTCGTACTTC.

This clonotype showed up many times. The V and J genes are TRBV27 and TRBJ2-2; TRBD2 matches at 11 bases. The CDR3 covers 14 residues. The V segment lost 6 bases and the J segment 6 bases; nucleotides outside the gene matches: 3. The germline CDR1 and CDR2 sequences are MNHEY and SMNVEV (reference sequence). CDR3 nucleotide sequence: TGTGCCAGCAGGGGACTAGCGGACGCCGGGGAGCTGTTTTTT. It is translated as CASRGLADAGELFF.

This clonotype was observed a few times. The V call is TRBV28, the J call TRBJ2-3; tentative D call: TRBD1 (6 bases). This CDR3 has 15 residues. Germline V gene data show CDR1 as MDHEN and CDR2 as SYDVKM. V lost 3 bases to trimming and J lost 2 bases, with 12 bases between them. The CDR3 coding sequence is TGTGCCAGCAGTTTCCGCAACAGGGCCACAGATACGCAGTATTTT. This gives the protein CASSFRNRATDTQYF.

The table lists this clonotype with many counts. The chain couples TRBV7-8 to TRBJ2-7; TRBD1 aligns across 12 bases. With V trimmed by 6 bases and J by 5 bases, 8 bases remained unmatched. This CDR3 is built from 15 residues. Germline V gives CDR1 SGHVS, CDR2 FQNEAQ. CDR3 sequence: CASRSGQGAVHEQYV. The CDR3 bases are TGTGCCAGCAGATCGGGACAGGGGGCCGTCCACGAGCAGTACGTC.

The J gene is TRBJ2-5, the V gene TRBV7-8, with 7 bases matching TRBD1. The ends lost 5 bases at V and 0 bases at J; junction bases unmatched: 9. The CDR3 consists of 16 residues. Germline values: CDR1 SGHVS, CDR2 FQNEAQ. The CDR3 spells CASSIRRDSYQETQYF. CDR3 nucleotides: TGTGCCAGCAGCATCAGACGGGACAGCTACCAAGAGACCCAGTACTTC.

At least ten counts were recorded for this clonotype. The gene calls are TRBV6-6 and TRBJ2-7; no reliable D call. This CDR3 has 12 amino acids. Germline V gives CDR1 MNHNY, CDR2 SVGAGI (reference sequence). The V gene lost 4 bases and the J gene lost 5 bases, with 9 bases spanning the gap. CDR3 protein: CASSSYNHEQYV. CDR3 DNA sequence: TGTGCCAGCAGTTCTTACAACCACGAGCAGTACGTC.

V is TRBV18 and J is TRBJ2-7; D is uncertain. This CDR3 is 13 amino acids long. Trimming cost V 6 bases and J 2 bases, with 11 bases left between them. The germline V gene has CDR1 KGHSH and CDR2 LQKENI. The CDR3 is CASSPAPPYEQYF. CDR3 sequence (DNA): TGTGCCAGCTCCCCAGCTCCCCCCTACGAGCAGTACTTC. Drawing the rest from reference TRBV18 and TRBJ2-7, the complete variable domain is NAGVMQNPRHLVRRRGQEARLRCSPMKGHSHVYWYRQLPEEGLKFMVYLQKENIIDESGMPKERFSAEFPKEGPSILRIQQVVRGDSAAYFCASSPAPPYEQYFGPGTRLTVT.